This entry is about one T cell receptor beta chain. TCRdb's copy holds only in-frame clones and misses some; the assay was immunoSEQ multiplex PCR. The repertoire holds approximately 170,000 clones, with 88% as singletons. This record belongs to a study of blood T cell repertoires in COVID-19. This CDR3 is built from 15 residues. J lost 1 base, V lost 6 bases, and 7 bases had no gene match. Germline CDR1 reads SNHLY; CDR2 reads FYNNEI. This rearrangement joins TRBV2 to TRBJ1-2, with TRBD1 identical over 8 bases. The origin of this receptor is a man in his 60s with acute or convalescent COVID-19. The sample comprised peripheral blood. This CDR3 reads CASRGGQGRNYGYTF. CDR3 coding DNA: TGTGCCAGCAGGGGAGGACAGGGCCGTAACTATGGCTACACCTTC.